This entry lists 6 T cell receptor beta chains sequenced from one sample in a study of T cell responses to AZD1222 COVID-19 vaccine. Measured with immunoSEQ multiplex PCR; TCRdb has only the in-frame clones, and not every one. The sample records 100,000 to 150,000 clones, 80% to 90% being singletons. Sequenced material: peripheral blood, taken on day 0 of AZD1222 vaccination. These receptors were collected from an adult in good health.

The chain joins TRBV4-2 to TRBJ2-1; TRBD1 matches 8 bases. The V and J ends lost 4 bases and 2 bases, in that order; junction bases with no gene match: 4. Germline CDR1 is LGHNA and CDR2 is YNFKEQ. This CDR3 spans 15 amino acids. CDR3 in DNA: TGTGCCAGCAGCCTTGGACAGGGAGCCTACAATGAGCAGTTCTTC. Its protein product is CASSLGQGAYNEQFF.

The genes are TRBV5-1 and TRBJ2-1; the D gene is possibly TRBD2 (6 bases). Trimming shortened V by 4 bases and J by 0 bases, and 14 bases separated the two germline ends. This CDR3 region has 16 residues. The germline gives CDR1 SGHRS, CDR2 YFSETQ. DNA for the CDR3: TGCGCCAGCAGCCGAAATAGCGGTCGCTCCTACAATGAGCAGTTCTTC. This encodes CASSRNSGRSYNEQFF. Together with reference TRBV5-1 and TRBJ2-1, the CDR3 gives the full variable domain: KAGVTQTPRYLIKTRGQQVTLSCSPISGHRSVSWYQQTPGQGLQFLFEYFSETQRNKGNFPGRFSGRQFSNSRSEMNVSTLELGDSALYLCASSRNSGRSYNEQFFGPGTRLTVL.

This chain joins TRBV9 and TRBJ1-1; D ambiguous. CDR3 length: 11 residues. Germline lookup yields CDR1 SGDLS and CDR2 YYNGEE. Trimming shortened V by 0 bases and J by 7 bases, and 4 bases separated the two germline ends. CDR3 sequence reads: CASSVDGEAFF. Here the CDR3 DNA reads TGTGCCAGCAGCGTAGATGGTGAAGCTTTCTTT.

CDR3 in amino acids: CASSLGGADTQYF. The CDR3 DNA reads TGTGCCAGCAGTTTGGGAGGGGCAGATACGCAGTATTTT. The chain employs TRBV28 and TRBJ2-3; TRBD2 matches at 7 bases. The J segment lost 4 bases and the V segment lost 3 bases, leaving 1 base of the junction unmatched. Germline V gene lookup returns CDR1 MDHEN and CDR2 SYDVKM. CDR3 length: 13 amino acids. Together with reference TRBV28 and TRBJ2-3, the CDR3 gives the full variable domain: DVKVTQSSRYLVKRTGEKVFLECVQDMDHENMFWYRQDPGLGLRLIYFSYDVKMKEKGDIPEGYSVSREKKERFSLILESASTNQTSMYLCASSLGGADTQYFGPGTRLTVL.

The chain links TRBV29-1 to TRBJ1-3; a possible D gene is TRBD1 (5 bases). The CDR3 consists of 13 residues. The germline V and J ends were trimmed by 7 bases and 0 bases, with 10 bases remaining between them. Germline V gene data show CDR1 as SQVTM and CDR2 as ANQGSEA. CDR3 loop: CSARDYSGNTIYF. The CDR3 bases are TGCAGCGCCAGGGATTACTCTGGAAACACCATATATTTT.

The chain couples TRBV2 to TRBJ2-2, with D uncertain. The CDR3 spans 15 residues. Germline loops: CDR1 SNHLY, CDR2 FYNNEI. V lost 6 bases to trimming and J lost 2 bases, with 13 bases between them. The CDR3 spells CASRPRASNTGELFF. The CDR3 DNA is TGTGCCAGCAGACCCCGGGCCTCCAACACCGGGGAGCTGTTTTTT.